The 26 T cell receptor beta chains given below trace back to one sample, sequenced in a study of post-analysis software for immune sequencing data. The study, taken as a whole, reports: Controls showed lower frequencies than patients for roughly 5 TRBV segments, and TRBV5-6, TRBV5-1 and TRBV20-1 were among these.

Prepared libraries of TCR beta cDNA carried unique molecular identifiers. TCRdb re-called the PCR reads through MiXCR, storing one row per CDR3 protein. The table records 250,000 to 300,000 distinct CDR3 sequences, 35% to 40% of them present only once. Their antigens are not known. Input material: blood. These TCRs come from a girl aged 10 to 17 with multiple sclerosis.

The CDR3 DNA is TGTGCCAGCAGCGTTTTAACTAGCGGGAGTCAGGGAGATACGCAGTATTTT. Translation gives CASSVLTSGSQGDTQYF. V is TRBV9 and J is TRBJ2-3; 11 bases line up with TRBD2. Germline lookup yields CDR1 SGDLS and CDR2 YYNGEE. The CDR3 has 17 amino acids. J lost 5 bases, V lost 2 bases, and 10 bases had no gene match.

This clonotype showed up just a few times. This may arise from a read error, as a much more abundant clone is one base away. This chain's CDR3 is CASRRQSSYNEQYF. The CDR3 region has the DNA TGTGCCAGCAGAAGACAGAGCTCCTACAATGAGCAGTACTTC. The rearrangement uses TRBV12-3 or TRBV12-4 and TRBJ2-1; possibly TRBD1 for D (5 bases). The assigned J gene may be wrong: the sequence end matches TRBJ2-7 better. The CDR3 is 14 residues long.

Regarding this clonotype: At one boundary the junction diverges from the germline segment, which might be a read error. CDR3 coding DNA: TGTGCCAGCTCACCGGGGGCAGAAAATTCACCCTTCCACTTT. The encoded protein is CASSPGAENSPFHF. The chain couples TRBV18 to TRBJ1-6; TRBD1 might be the D (6 bases). The CDR3 is 14 amino acids. Germline CDR1 is KGHSH and CDR2 is LQKENI.

With regard to this clonotype: This clone may be a read error of a much larger clone one base away. V gene TRBV7-2 combines with J gene TRBJ1-5; 7 nucleotides agree with TRBD1. V gave up 6 bases and J gave up 6 bases; unmatched junction bases: 11. Germline lookup yields CDR1 SGHTA and CDR2 FQGNSA. This CDR3 comprises 15 residues. CDR3 in DNA: TGTGCCAGCAGAAGGGGACAGCAGCCTCGTCAGCCCCAGCATTTT. This translates into CASRRGQQPRQPQHF.

In the case of this clonotype: A much larger clone lies one base from this, so it may be a read error. The chain combines TRBV29-1 with TRBJ2-6; D possibly corresponds to TRBD1 (5 bases). CDR3 length equals 14 residues. Germline assignment: CDR1 SQVTM and CDR2 ANQGSEA. CDR3 loop: CSVEQVSGANVRTF. As DNA, the CDR3 is TGCAGCGTTGAACAGGTCTCTGGGGCCAACGTCCGGACTTTC.

This clonotype was observed at least ten times. V usage is TRBV6-1 and J usage is TRBJ1-2, with D possibly being TRBD1 (6 bases). Germline CDR1 reads MNHNS; CDR2 reads SASEGT. The CDR3 is made up of 14 amino acids. Trimming removed 0 bases from V and 8 bases from J, with 13 bases in between. CDR3 sequence: CASSEAPVGGGYTF. CDR3 nucleotides: TGTGCCAGCAGTGAAGCACCAGTTGGGGGCGGCTACACCTTC.

In this sample, this clonotype turned up a few times. A read error may explain this, as a much larger clone is one base away. The chain combines TRBV5-5 with TRBJ2-7; no reliable D call. The CDR3 contains 14 residues. From germline, CDR1 is SGHKS and CDR2 YYEKEE (reference sequence). V lost 3 bases and J lost 2, with 12 bases in between. CDR3 region: CASSWDAQTYEQYF. The CDR3 coding sequence is TGTGCCAGCAGCTGGGATGCCCAGACCTACGAGCAGTACTTC.

The chain carries TRBV15 and TRBJ2-5; D uncertain. Trimming took 0 bases from V and 2 from J, leaving 4 bases between them. The germline V gene encodes CDR1 LNHNV and CDR2 YYDKDF (reference sequence). The CDR3 sequence is 13 residues long. The chain's CDR3 is CATSRDQQETQYF. The CDR3 DNA is TGTGCCACCAGCAGAGACCAGCAAGAGACCCAGTACTTC.

V gene TRBV20-1 combines with J gene TRBJ2-3; the D gene is possibly TRBD2 (6 bases). The CDR3 runs 14 residues. The V end was cut by 3 bases, the J end by 0 bases, with 10 bases between. CDR1 and CDR2 from the germline V gene are DFQATT and SNEGSKA (reference sequence). The CDR3 coding sequence is TGCAGTGCTAGTCCAGCGGGTAGCACAGATACGCAGTATTTT. This encodes CSASPAGSTDTQYF.

As concerns this clonotype: A read error is possible here, since a much larger clone lies one base away. The chain recombines TRBV24-1 with TRBJ2-1; TRBD2 matches 16 bases. The germline gives CDR1 KGHDR, CDR2 SFDVKD. The CDR3 has 16 amino acids. CDR3 sequence: CATTGTSGRAYSEQFF. The CDR3 DNA reads as TGTGCCACCACCGGGACTAGCGGGAGGGCCTACAGTGAGCAGTTCTTC.

This clonotype was detected ten times or more. This chain connects TRBV6-2 or TRBV6-3 to TRBJ1-5; 12 positions match TRBD1. This CDR3 is 15 amino acids long. Unmatched junction bases numbered 3, after V lost 6 bases and J lost 3 bases. The germline gives CDR1 MNHEY, CDR2 SVGEGT. The CDR3 spells CASRRGQGANQPQHF. For the CDR3, the DNA is TGTGCCAGCAGAAGGGGACAGGGGGCCAATCAGCCCCAGCATTTT.

As concerns this clonotype: The junction differs from germline at one of its ends, possibly a read error. The genes are TRBV11-2 and TRBJ2-5; D remains unclear. Per the germline V gene, CDR1 is SGHAT and CDR2 is FQNNGV. There are 12 residues in the CDR3. CDR3 sequence: CASSLGNPLKDF. For the CDR3, the DNA is TGTGCCAGCAGCTTAGGCAATCCCCTAAAAGACTTC. Complete variable domain (other parts from reference TRBV11-2 and TRBJ2-5): EAGVAQSPRYKIIEKRQSVAFWCNPISGHATLYWYQQILGQGPKLLIQFQNNGVVDDSQLPKDRFSAERLKGVDSTLKIQPAKLEDSAVYLCASSLGNPLKDFGPGTRLLVL.

The V gene is TRBV9, the J gene TRBJ2-7, with 8 bases aligning to TRBD1. V shed 3 bases, J shed 5 bases, and the junction held 4 bases outside the gene matches. Germline V CDR1 and CDR2: SGDLS, YYNGEE. CDR3 length equals 13 residues. As DNA, the CDR3 is TGTGCCAGCAGCGGGGGACAGGCCAACGAGCAGTACTTC. As protein: CASSGGQANEQYF.

Many counts were recorded for this clonotype. The J gene is TRBJ2-3, the V gene TRBV12-3 or TRBV12-4, with 11 nucleotides matching TRBD2. This CDR3 contains 17 residues. V trimming: 5 bases; J trimming: 6 bases; junction bases outside the gene matches: 13. The CDR3 is CASSPQKRASGRDTQYF. The CDR3 coding sequence is TGTGCCAGCAGTCCCCAGAAGAGGGCTAGCGGGAGGGATACGCAGTATTTT.

On this clonotype: A single base separates this from a much larger clone, so it may be a read error. The rearrangement links TRBV7-7 to TRBJ2-1; 10 bases match TRBD2. Unmatched junction bases numbered 16, after V lost 4 bases and J lost 13 bases. The germline V gene encodes CDR1 SSHAT and CDR2 FNYEAQ (reference sequence). CDR3 size: 16 residues. CDR3 residues: CASSSPPTSGQETQFF. CDR3 sequence (DNA): TGTGCCAGCAGCTCCCCTCCGACTAGCGGGCAAGAGACCCAGTTCTTC.

This clonotype has a handful of counts. Possible read error: a much larger clone is one base away. The chain has TRBV20-1 and TRBJ2-5, with D hard to call. CDR3 length: 12 residues. The V end lost 2 bases, the J end lost 11 bases, and 15 bases lay between the germline ends. CDR1 DFQATT and CDR2 SNEGSKA come from the germline V gene (reference sequence). In DNA, the CDR3 is TGCAGTGCTAGATCAACCCCCCGTGAGCAGTACTTC. Amino acid sequence: CSARSTPREQYF.

The chain is built from TRBV20-1 and TRBJ2-3; TRBD2 is a possible D gene (8 bases). Germline V gene sequence: CDR1 DFQATT, CDR2 SNEGSKA (reference sequence). The CDR3 has 19 residues. V gave up 1 base and J gave up 0 bases, with 23 bases separating them. The CDR3 here is CSARGPGGPGGVSTDTQYF. The CDR3 bases are TGCAGTGCTAGAGGACCGGGGGGGCCAGGGGGAGTTAGCACAGATACGCAGTATTTT.

This chain connects TRBV21-1 to TRBJ2-4; the listed D gene, TRBD2, was not tested against the DNA. The assigned J gene may be wrong: the sequence end matches TRBJ2-7 better. TRBV21-1 is annotated as a pseudogene. The CDR3 covers 19 residues. CDR3 nucleotides: TGTGCCAGCAGCAAAGGGCACGGGACTAGCGGGAGGGCCGGGAACGAGCAGTACTTC. This codes for CASSKGHGTSGRAGNEQYF.

The chain uses TRBV12-3 or TRBV12-4 and TRBJ1-1, with D uncertain. Between the trimmed V and J ends, which lost 6 bases and 3 bases, there was a span of 11 bases. The CDR3 runs to 13 residues. The CDR3 region is CASSRGSHTEAFF. The DNA of the CDR3 is TGTGCCAGCAGCCGGGGTTCTCACACTGAAGCTTTCTTT.

Note on this clonotype: It may be a read error: a sequence one base away is much more abundant. The CDR3 here is CASSESAPGKNEQYF. The CDR3 DNA sequence: TGTGCCAGCAGTGAATCCGCACCTGGCAAGAATGAGCAGTACTTC. The rearrangement links TRBV25-1 to TRBJ2-5; D remains unclear. This CDR3 comprises 15 residues. From germline, CDR1 is MGHDK and CDR2 SYGVNS. V lost 1 base, J lost 11 bases, and 20 bases lay in between.

There are many counts of this clonotype. The gene calls are TRBV20-1 and TRBJ2-1; 8 positions agree with TRBD2. The ends lost 0 bases at V and 4 bases at J; junction bases unmatched: 8. This CDR3 region has 16 residues. Germline V gene sequence: CDR1 DFQATT, CDR2 SNEGSKA (reference sequence). CDR3 region: CSARDLAASGYNEQFF. The DNA for the CDR3 is TGCAGTGCTAGAGATCTTGCGGCTAGCGGGTACAATGAGCAGTTCTTC.

The chain couples TRBV25-1 to TRBJ1-6, with 10 bases matching TRBD1. The CDR3 is made up of 13 amino acids. Per germline, CDR1 MGHDK and CDR2 SYGVNS. V lost 4 bases to trimming and J lost 14 bases; unmatched junction nucleotides: 5. The CDR3 is CASSADRGPALHF. The CDR3, as DNA: TGTGCCAGCAGTGCTGACAGGGGGCCGGCCCTCCACTTT.

About this clonotype itself: A much larger clone lies one base from this, so it may be a read error. CDR3 coding DNA: TGTGCCATCACGAGCGGACTAGCGGGAGTGAGTGAGCAGTACTTC. Protein product: CAITSGLAGVSEQYF. The V call is TRBV10-3, the J call TRBJ2-5; 13 bases fit TRBD2. The V gene's germline CDR1 is ENHRY and CDR2 SYGVKD. The CDR3 sequence is 15 residues long. V trimming: 7 bases; J trimming: 11 bases; junction bases outside the gene matches: 13.

This clonotype was counted ten times or more. V is TRBV9 and J is TRBJ1-6; D remains unclear. V shed 0 bases and J shed 7 bases, with 5 bases lying between them. The germline V gene encodes CDR1 SGDLS and CDR2 YYNGEE. CDR3 length equals 13 residues. DNA for the CDR3: TGTGCCAGCAGCGTAGCGAGGAATTCACCCCTCCACTTT. Its protein is CASSVARNSPLHF. Based on the CDR3 plus reference TRBV9 and TRBJ1-6, the full variable domain is DSGVTQTPKHLITATGQRVTLRCSPRSGDLSVYWYQQSLDQGLQFLIQYYNGEERAKGNILERFSAQQFPDLHSELNLSSLELGDSALYFCASSVARNSPLHFGNGTRLTVT.

This clonotype occurred many times. The chain recombines TRBV12-3 or TRBV12-4 with TRBJ2-1; 7 nucleotides align to TRBD1. V gave up 5 bases and J gave up 8 bases; unmatched junction bases: 12. The CDR3 totals 15 residues. CDR3 nucleotide sequence: TGTGCCAGCAGTAAACGATCGACAGGGACGGATGAGCAGTTCTTC. This translates into CASSKRSTGTDEQFF.

Of note for this clonotype: One end of the junction fails to match germline, which may point to a read error. The chain has TRBV10-2 and TRBJ2-7; D is possibly TRBD1 (5 bases). This CDR3 region has 15 residues. The germline gives CDR1 WSHSY, CDR2 SAAADI. The chain's CDR3 is CAGSERAGRSYEQHF. The CDR3 DNA is TGCGCCGGCAGTGAGAGAGCAGGGCGATCCTACGAGCAGCACTTC.